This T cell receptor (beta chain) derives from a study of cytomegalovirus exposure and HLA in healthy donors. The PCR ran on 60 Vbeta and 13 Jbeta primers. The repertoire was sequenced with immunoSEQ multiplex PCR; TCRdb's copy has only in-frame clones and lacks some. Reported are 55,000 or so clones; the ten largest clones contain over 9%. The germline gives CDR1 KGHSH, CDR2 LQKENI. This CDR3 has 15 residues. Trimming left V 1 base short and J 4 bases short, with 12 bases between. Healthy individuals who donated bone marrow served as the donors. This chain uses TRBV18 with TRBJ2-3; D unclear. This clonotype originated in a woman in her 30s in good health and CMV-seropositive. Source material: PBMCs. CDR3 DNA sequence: TGTGCCAGCTCACCACAGTTTTCCCCGGCAGATACGCAGTATTTT. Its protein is CASSPQFSPADTQYF.